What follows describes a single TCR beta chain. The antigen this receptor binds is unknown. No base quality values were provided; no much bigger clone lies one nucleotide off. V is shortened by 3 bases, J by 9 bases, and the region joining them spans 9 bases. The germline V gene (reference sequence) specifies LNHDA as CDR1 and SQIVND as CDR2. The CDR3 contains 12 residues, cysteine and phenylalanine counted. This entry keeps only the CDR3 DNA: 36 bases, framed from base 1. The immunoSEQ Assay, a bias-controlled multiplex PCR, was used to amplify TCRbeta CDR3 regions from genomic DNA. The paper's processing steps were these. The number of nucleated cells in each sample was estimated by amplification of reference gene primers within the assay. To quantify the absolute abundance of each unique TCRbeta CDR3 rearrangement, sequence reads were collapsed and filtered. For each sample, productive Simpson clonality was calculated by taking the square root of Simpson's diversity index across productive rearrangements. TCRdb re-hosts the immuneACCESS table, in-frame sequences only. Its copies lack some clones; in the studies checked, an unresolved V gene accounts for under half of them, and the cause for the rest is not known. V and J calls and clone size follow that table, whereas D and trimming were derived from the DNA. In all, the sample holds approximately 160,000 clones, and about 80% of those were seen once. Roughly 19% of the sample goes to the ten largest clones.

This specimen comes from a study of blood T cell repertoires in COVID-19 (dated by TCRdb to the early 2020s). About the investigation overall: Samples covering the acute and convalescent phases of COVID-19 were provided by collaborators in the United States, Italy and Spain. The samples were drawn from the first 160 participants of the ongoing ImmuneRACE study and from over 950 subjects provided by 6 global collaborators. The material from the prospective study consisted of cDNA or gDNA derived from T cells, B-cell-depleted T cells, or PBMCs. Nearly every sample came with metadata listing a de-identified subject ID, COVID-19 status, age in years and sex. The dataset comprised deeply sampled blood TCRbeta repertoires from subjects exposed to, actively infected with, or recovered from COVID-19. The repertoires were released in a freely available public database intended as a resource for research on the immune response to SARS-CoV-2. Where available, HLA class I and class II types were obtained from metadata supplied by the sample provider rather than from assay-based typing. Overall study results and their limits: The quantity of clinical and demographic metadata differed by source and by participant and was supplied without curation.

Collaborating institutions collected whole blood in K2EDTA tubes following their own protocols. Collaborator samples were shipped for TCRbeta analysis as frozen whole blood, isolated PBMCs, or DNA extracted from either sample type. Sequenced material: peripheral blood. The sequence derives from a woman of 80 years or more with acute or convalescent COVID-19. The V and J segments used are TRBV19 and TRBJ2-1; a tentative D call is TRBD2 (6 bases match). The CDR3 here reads CASSMEGSEQFF. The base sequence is TGTGCCAGTAGTATGGAGGGCTCTGAGCAGTTCTTC.